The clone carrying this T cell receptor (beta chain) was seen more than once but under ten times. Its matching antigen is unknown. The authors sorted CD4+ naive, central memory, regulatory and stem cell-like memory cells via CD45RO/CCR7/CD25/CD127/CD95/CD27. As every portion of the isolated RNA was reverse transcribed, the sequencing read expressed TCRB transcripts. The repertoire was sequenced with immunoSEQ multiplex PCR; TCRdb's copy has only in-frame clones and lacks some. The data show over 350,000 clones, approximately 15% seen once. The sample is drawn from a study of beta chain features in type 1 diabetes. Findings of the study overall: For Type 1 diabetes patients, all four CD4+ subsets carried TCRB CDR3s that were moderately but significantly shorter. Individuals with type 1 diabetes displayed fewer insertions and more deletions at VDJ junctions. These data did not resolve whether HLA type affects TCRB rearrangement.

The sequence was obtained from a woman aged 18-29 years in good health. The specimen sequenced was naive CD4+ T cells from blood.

This CDR3 reads CATSRELAVNEQFF. CDR3 in DNA: TGTGCCACCAGCAGAGAATTGGCAGTCAATGAGCAGTTCTTC. The J gene is TRBJ2-1, the V gene TRBV15; D gene uncertain. The V and J ends lost 0 bases and 6 bases respectively, with 9 bases between them. The germline gives CDR1 LNHNV, CDR2 YYDKDF (reference sequence). The CDR3 runs to 14 residues.